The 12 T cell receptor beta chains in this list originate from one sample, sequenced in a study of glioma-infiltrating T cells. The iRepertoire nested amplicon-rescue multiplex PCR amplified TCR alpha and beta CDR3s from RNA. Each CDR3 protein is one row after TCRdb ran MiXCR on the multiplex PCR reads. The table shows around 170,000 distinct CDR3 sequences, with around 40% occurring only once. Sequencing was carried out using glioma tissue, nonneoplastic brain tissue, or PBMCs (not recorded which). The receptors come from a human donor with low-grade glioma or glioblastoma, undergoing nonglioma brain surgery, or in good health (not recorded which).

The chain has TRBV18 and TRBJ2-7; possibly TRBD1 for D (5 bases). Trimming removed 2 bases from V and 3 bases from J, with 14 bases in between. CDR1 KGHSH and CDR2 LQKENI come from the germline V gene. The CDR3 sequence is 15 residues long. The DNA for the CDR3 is TGTGCCAGCTCACCAAGCCAGGGTCCTCTCTACGAGCAGTACTTC. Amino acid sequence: CASSPSQGPLYEQYF.

CDR3 sequence reads: CASSQGQGKTQYF. The DNA for the CDR3 is TGTGCCAGCAGCCAAGGACAGGGGAAGACCCAGTACTTC. The rearrangement uses TRBV3-1 and TRBJ2-5; 8 nucleotides align to TRBD1. Germline V lookup: CDR1 LGHDT, CDR2 YNNKEL (reference sequence). Trimming took 1 base from V and 6 from J; bases not matched to a gene: 1. This CDR3 is built from 13 residues.

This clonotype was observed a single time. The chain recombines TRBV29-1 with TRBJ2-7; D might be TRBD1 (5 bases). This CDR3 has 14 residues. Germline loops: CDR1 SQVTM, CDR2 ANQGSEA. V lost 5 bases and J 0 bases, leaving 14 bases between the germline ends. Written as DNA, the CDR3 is TGCAGCGTTTCCCCTTCCGACAGCTCCTACGAGCAGTACTTC. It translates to CSVSPSDSSYEQYF.

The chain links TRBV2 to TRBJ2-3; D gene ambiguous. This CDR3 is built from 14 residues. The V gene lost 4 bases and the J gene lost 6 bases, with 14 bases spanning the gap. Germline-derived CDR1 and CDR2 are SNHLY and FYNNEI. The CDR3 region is CASSGEPDADTQYF. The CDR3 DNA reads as TGTGCCAGCAGTGGTGAGCCTGACGCCGATACGCAGTATTTT. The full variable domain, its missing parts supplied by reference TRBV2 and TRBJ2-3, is EPEVTQTPSHQVTQMGQEVILRCVPISNHLYFYWYRQILGQKVEFLVSFYNNEISEKSEIFDDQFSVERPDGSNFTLKIRSTKLEDSAMYFCASSGEPDADTQYFGPGTRLTVL.

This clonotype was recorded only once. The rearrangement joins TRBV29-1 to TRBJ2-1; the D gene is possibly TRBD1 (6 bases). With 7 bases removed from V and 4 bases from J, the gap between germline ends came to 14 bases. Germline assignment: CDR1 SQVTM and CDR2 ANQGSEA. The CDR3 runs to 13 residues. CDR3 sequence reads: CSAERDNYNEQFF. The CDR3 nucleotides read TGCAGCGCAGAAAGGGACAATTACAATGAGCAGTTCTTC.

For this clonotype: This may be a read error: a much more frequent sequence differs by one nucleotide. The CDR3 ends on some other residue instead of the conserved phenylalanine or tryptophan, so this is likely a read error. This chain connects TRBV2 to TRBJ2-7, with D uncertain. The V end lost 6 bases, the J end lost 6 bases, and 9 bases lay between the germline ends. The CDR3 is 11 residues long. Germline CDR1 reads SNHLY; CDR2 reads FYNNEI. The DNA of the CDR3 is TGTGCCAGCAGGGCCGTAGTCGAGCAGTACTCC. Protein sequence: CASRAVVEQYS.

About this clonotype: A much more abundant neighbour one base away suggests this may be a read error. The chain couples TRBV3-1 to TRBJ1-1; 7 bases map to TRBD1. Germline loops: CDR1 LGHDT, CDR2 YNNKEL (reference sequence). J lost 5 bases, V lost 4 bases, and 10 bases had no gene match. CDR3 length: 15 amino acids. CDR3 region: CASSPSGQVGTEAFF. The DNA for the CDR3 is TGTGCCAGCAGCCCCTCCGGACAGGTTGGAACTGAAGCTTTCTTT.

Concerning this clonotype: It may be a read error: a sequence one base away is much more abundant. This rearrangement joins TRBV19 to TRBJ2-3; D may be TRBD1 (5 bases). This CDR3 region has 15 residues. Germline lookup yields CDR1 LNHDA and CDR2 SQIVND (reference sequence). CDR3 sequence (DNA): TGTGCCAGTAGTATTTCAGGGATGTATGCAGATATGCAGTATTTT. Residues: CASSISGMYADMQYF.

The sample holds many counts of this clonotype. The CDR3 DNA reads TGTGCCACCAAAGGTGTCGACGAACTACATGGAGCTTTCTTT. The encoded protein is CATKGVDELHGAFF. This rearrangement joins TRBV2 to TRBJ1-1; no clear D gene. CDR3 length: 14 residues. Germline CDR1 SNHLY, CDR2 FYNNEI. Trimming cost V 10 bases and J 10 bases, with 25 bases left between them.

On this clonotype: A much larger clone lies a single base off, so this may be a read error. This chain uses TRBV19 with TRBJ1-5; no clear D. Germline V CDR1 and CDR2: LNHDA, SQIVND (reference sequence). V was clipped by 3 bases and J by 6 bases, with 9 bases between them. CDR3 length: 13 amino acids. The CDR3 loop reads CASSIAGSQPQHF. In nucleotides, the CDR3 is TGTGCCAGTAGTATCGCAGGAAGTCAGCCCCAGCATTTT.

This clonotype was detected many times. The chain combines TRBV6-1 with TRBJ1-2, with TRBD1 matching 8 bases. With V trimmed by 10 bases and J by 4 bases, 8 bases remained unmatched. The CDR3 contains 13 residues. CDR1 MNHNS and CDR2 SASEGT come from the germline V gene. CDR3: CATSQGAPYGYTF. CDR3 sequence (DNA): TGTGCCACCTCGCAGGGGGCTCCCTATGGCTACACCTTC.

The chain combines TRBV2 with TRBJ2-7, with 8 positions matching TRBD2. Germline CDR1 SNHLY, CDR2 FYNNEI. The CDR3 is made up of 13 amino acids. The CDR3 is CGSGDAVGLEQYF. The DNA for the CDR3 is TGTGGTAGCGGGGACGCCGTCGGCCTCGAGCAGTACTTC.